The sequence of this TCR beta chain was determined in a study of OX40 agonist ivuxolimab in advanced cancers. Germline trimming cut 4 bases from V and 10 bases from J; bases unmatched to any gene: 10. There are 16 residues in the CDR3. Germline CDR1 reads SGHDT; CDR2 reads YYEEEE. Method: immunoSEQ multiplex PCR; TCRdb's copy keeps in-frame clones and lacks some. The sample holds roughly 80,000 clones, under 90% seen once. This clone was observed a single time. The specimen was CD4+ or CD8+ T cells sorted from blood, collected in a trial of the OX40 agonist ivuxolimab. The receptor was isolated from an adult with an advanced solid tumor such as melanoma, head and neck, liver or kidney cancer. V is TRBV5-6 and J is TRBJ1-6; TRBD1 matches 11 bases. CDR3 sequence: CASSAGTGGLLSPLHF. The CDR3 DNA reads as TGTGCCAGCAGCGCCGGGACAGGGGGACTTTTGTCACCCCTCCACTTT.